The 10 T cell receptor beta chains below were found in one sample sequenced in a study of CD8 T cells in acute hepatitis C reinfection. General study findings and limits: Preferential TRBV04 and TRBV06 usage appeared in all groups and was not explained by the naive pool.

The repertoire was sequenced with immunoSEQ multiplex PCR; TCRdb's copy has only in-frame clones and lacks some. The sample holds about 2,600 clones, roughly 67% seen once. Time point denoted: at least 347 days after estimated infection, following spontaneous clearance. The hepatitis C virus-specific receptor repertoire was characterized directly ex vivo, with no prior expansion in culture. Sequenced here: HCV NS3-1073 tetramer-sorted CD8+ T cells from PBMCs, sampled at follow-up. These receptors were collected from a man aged 35-49 years who spontaneously cleared hepatitis C infection.

J is TRBJ2-3 and V is TRBV15, with 10 bases fitting TRBD2. The CDR3 is made up of 17 amino acids. Trimming removed 1 base from V and 1 base from J; junction bases left unmatched: 5. Germline V CDR1 and CDR2: LNHNV, YYDKDF (reference sequence). The CDR3 protein is CATSRVASGSRTDTQYF. The CDR3 nucleotides read TGTGCCACCAGCAGAGTGGCTAGCGGGAGTCGCACAGATACGCAGTATTTT.

This clone was detected only once. The chain uses TRBV30 and TRBJ2-7, with 12 positions matching TRBD1. This CDR3 has 15 amino acids. Losses at the gene ends were 3 bases for V and 2 bases for J; bases not matched to a gene: 5. Germline CDR1 GTSNPN, CDR2 SVGIG (reference sequence). CDR3 loop: CAWSSGTGGAYEQYF. The CDR3 DNA reads as TGTGCCTGGAGCTCGGGGACAGGGGGCGCCTACGAGCAGTACTTC.

The chain links TRBV9 to TRBJ1-1; D remains unclear. The ends were cut back, 3 bases at V and 8 bases at J, with 14 bases in the middle. The germline CDR1 and CDR2 sequences are SGDLS and YYNGEE. The CDR3 is 13 amino acids. CDR3 sequence (DNA): TGTGCCAGCAGCGGATCCCAAAGCGGAGAAGCTTTCTTT. As protein: CASSGSQSGEAFF.

The chain combines TRBV20-1 with TRBJ2-7; no firm D call. The CDR3 loop spans 11 amino acids. Trimming stripped 5 bases from V and 9 bases from J, with 14 bases between. CDR1 DFQATT and CDR2 SNEGSKA come from the germline V gene (reference sequence). The CDR3: CSAAVGDRQYF. In nucleotides, the CDR3 is TGCAGTGCTGCCGTTGGAGACCGGCAGTACTTC.

The rearrangement links TRBV2 to TRBJ1-5, with TRBD1 matching 8 bases. Germline assignment: CDR1 SNHLY and CDR2 FYNNEI. The CDR3 runs 14 residues. V shed 1 base and J 4 bases; nucleotides not matched to a gene: 0. CDR3 bases: TGTGCCAGCAGTGAAGGACAGGGGAATCAGCCCCAGCATTTT. Amino acids: CASSEGQGNQPQHF.

The chain is built from TRBV6-1 and TRBJ1-2; 8 nucleotides match TRBD1. Unmatched junction bases numbered 5, after V lost 1 base and J lost 7 bases. The V gene's germline CDR1 is MNHNS and CDR2 SASEGT. The CDR3 loop spans 14 amino acids. The CDR3 is CASSEVDRASGYTF. CDR3 sequence (DNA): TGTGCCAGCAGTGAAGTGGACAGGGCTTCTGGCTACACCTTC.

The chain links TRBV6-5 to TRBJ1-5; D call uncertain. The CDR3 sequence is 13 residues long. The V gene's germline CDR1 is MNHEY and CDR2 SVGAGI. With 6 bases removed from V and 5 bases from J, the gap between germline ends came to 11 bases. For the CDR3, the DNA is TGTGCCAGCAGCCCTTGGCCACATCAGCCCCAGCATTTT. Translation gives CASSPWPHQPQHF.

J is TRBJ2-5 and V is TRBV5-6; D unresolved. The V gene's germline CDR1 is SGHDT and CDR2 YYEEEE. The CDR3 is 12 amino acids. V lost 1 base, J lost 9 bases, and 10 bases lay in between. CDR3 nucleotides: TGTGCCAGCAGCTTGAGTTTCGAGGCCCAGTACTTC. It is translated as CASSLSFEAQYF.

This clone was detected once. The chain couples TRBV6-5 to TRBJ2-1, with D possibly matching TRBD2 (6 bases). The ends were cut back, 1 base at V and 8 bases at J, with 12 bases in the middle. Germline CDR1 MNHEY, CDR2 SVGAGI. The CDR3 consists of 14 residues. The CDR3 protein is CASSYYGGEDEQFF. CDR3 DNA: TGTGCCAGCAGTTACTACGGGGGAGAGGATGAGCAGTTCTTC.

This clone is judged large (0.1 to 1%). CDR3 residues: CASSQEPGLAGAAYEQYF. As DNA, the CDR3 is TGCGCCAGCAGCCAAGAGCCGGGACTAGCGGGAGCGGCCTACGAGCAGTACTTC. The chain uses TRBV4-3 and TRBJ2-7, with 14 bases that match TRBD2. The V gene's germline CDR1 is LGHNA and CDR2 YSLEER. The CDR3 covers 18 residues. Trimming cost V 0 bases and J 2 bases; bases outside gene matches: 6.